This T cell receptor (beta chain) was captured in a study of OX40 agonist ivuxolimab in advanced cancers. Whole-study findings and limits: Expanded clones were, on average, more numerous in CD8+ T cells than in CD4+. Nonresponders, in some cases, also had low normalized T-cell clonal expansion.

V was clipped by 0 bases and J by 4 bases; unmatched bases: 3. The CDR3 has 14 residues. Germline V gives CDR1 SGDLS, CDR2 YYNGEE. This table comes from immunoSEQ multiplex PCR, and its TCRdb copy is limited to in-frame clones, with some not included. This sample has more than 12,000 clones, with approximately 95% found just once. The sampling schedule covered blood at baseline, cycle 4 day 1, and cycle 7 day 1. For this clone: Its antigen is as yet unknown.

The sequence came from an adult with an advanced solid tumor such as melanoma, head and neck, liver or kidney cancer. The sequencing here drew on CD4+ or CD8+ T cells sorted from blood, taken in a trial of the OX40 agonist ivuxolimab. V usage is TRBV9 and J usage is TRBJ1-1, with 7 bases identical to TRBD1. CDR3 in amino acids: CASSVEGAGTEAFF. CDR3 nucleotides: TGTGCCAGCAGCGTAGAGGGGGCGGGCACTGAAGCTTTCTTT.